Following are 32 T cell receptor beta chains from one sample sequenced in a study of T-cell memory formation after mild COVID-19. Each CDR3 protein is one row after TCRdb ran MiXCR on the 5' RACE reads. The table has some 130,000 distinct CDR3 sequences, about 5.9% seen once. Sample: PBMCs or a T cell subset sorted from them (not recorded which). The receptors originated from an adult woman who had mild COVID-19 (a few samples of this study predate the infection). Cell type and time point are not known.

This clonotype was counted many times. The chain joins TRBV7-2 to TRBJ2-1, with 7 bases identical to TRBD1. The V gene end was trimmed by 5 bases and the J gene end by 1 base; junction bases not matched to a gene: 11. This CDR3 contains 17 residues. Germline V gene lookup returns CDR1 SGHTA and CDR2 FQGNSA. The CDR3 reads CASSPRQGAESYNEQFF. CDR3 nucleotide sequence: TGTGCCAGCAGCCCAAGACAGGGCGCGGAATCCTACAATGAGCAGTTCTTC.

This chain links TRBV11-2 with TRBJ2-1, with 9 nucleotides matching TRBD2. The CDR3 spans 13 residues. Germline V gene data show CDR1 as SGHAT and CDR2 as FQNNGV. V was pared by 7 bases and J by 6 bases, with 4 bases of the junction left unmatched. For the CDR3, the DNA is TGTGCCAGCAAGAGCGGGAGGCGCAATGAGCAGTTCTTC. It translates to CASKSGRRNEQFF.

This rearrangement joins TRBV5-1 to TRBJ1-6; 8 nucleotides line up with TRBD1. The ends lost 3 bases at V and 0 bases at J; junction bases unmatched: 5. CDR1 and CDR2 (germline): SGHRS, YFSETQ. This CDR3 is 17 amino acids long. CDR3 bases: TGCGCCAGCAGCTCCAGACAGGGGAGCTCCTATAATTCACCCCTCCACTTT. Its translation: CASSSRQGSSYNSPLHF.

This clonotype occurred many times. The chain uses TRBV27 and TRBJ1-2; D is ambiguous. Germline-derived CDR1 and CDR2 are MNHEY and SMNVEV (reference sequence). With 4 bases removed from V and 2 bases from J, the gap between germline ends came to 8 bases. The CDR3 loop spans 13 amino acids. The DNA of the CDR3 is TGTGCCAGCAGTTCCGGGGTGAACTATGGCTACACCTTC. It yields the protein CASSSGVNYGYTF.

The chain employs TRBV29-1 and TRBJ1-1; D gene unclear. Trimming took 2 bases from V and 4 from J, leaving 11 bases between them. CDR3 length: 13 residues. CDR1 and CDR2 from the germline V gene are SQVTM and ANQGSEA. CDR3 DNA: TGCAGCGTTGAACGGGCAGCGTTCACTGAAGCTTTCTTT. It is translated as CSVERAAFTEAFF.

The table lists this clonotype with a few counts. The chain couples TRBV18 to TRBJ1-2; 9 nucleotides align to TRBD1. Trimming at V came to 6 bases and at J to 8 bases, leaving 7 bases not matched to a gene. The germline CDR1 and CDR2 sequences are KGHSH and LQKENI. This CDR3 is 13 amino acids long. The CDR3 bases are TGTGCCAGCTCCGAGATGGGACAGGGAGGCTACACCTTC. Amino acid sequence: CASSEMGQGGYTF.

Only a few counts were recorded for this clonotype. The chain couples TRBV7-2 to TRBJ2-7; TRBD1 matches at 7 bases. CDR1 is SGHTA, CDR2 FQGNSA, per germline. The junction had 6 bases not matched to a gene; V was cut back by 5 bases and J by 2 bases. CDR3 length: 14 amino acids. The CDR3 bases are TGTGCCAGCAGCGACCGGGGACAGCCCTACGAGCAGTACTTC. It yields the protein CASSDRGQPYEQYF.

This clonotype occurred a few times. The chain couples TRBV18 to TRBJ1-2; possible D gene TRBD1, 5 bases. This CDR3 is 13 amino acids long. The ends were cut back, 5 bases at V and 4 bases at J, with 11 bases in the middle. In germline, CDR1 is KGHSH, CDR2 LQKENI. CDR3 coding DNA: TGTGCCAGCTCATACGGGACTACCTATGGCTACACCTTC. Translation: CASSYGTTYGYTF.

The chain joins TRBV5-6 to TRBJ1-2; maybe TRBD1 (6 bases). This CDR3 is 14 amino acids long. The germline CDR1 and CDR2 sequences are SGHDT and YYEEEE. Trimming took 4 bases from V and 3 from J, leaving 13 bases between them. The CDR3 loop reads CASSAGNRDYGYTF. The CDR3 DNA sequence: TGTGCCAGCAGCGCCGGGAACAGGGACTATGGCTACACCTTC. Full variable domain (rest looked up from reference TRBV5-6 and TRBJ1-2): DAGVTQSPTHLIKTRGQQVTLRCSPKSGHDTVSWYQQALGQGPQFIFQYYEEEERQRGNFPDRFSGHQFPNYSSELNVNALLLGDSALYLCASSAGNRDYGYTFGSGTRLTVV.

This clonotype was recorded a few times. The chain has TRBV3-1 and TRBJ1-5; TRBD1 aligns across 10 bases. The CDR3 is made up of 16 amino acids. CDR1 and CDR2 (germline): LGHDT, YNNKEL (reference sequence). The junction had 4 bases not matched to a gene; V was cut back by 1 base and J by 4 bases. CDR3 in DNA: TGTGCCAGCAGCCAAGGAGGGACAGGGGTTAATCAGCCCCAGCATTTT. Translation gives CASSQGGTGVNQPQHF. Supplemented by reference TRBV3-1 and TRBJ1-5, the full variable domain reads DTAVSQTPKYLVTQMGNDKSIKCEQNLGHDTMYWYKQDSKKFLKIMFSYNNKELIINETVPNRFSPKSPDKAHLNLHINSLELGDSAVYFCASSQGGTGVNQPQHFGDGTRLSIL.

DNA for the CDR3: TGTGCCAGCAGTCGGATGACTAGCGGGAGCCACGAGCAGTACTTC. Protein: CASSRMTSGSHEQYF. The rearrangement joins TRBV2 to TRBJ2-7; 12 bases align to TRBD2. The germline CDR1 and CDR2 sequences are SNHLY and FYNNEI. The CDR3 has 15 amino acids. V lost 5 bases and J lost 5; bases outside the gene matches: 7. Full variable domain (outside the CDR3, taken from reference TRBV2 and TRBJ2-7): EPEVTQTPSHQVTQMGQEVILRCVPISNHLYFYWYRQILGQKVEFLVSFYNNEISEKSEIFDDQFSVERPDGSNFTLKIRSTKLEDSAMYFCASSRMTSGSHEQYFGPGTRLTVT.

The sample holds many counts of this clonotype. V and J are TRBV11-2 and TRBJ2-1; 10 bases fit TRBD2. CDR1 is SGHAT, CDR2 FQNNGV, per germline. The V gene end was trimmed by 5 bases and the J gene end by 7 bases; junction bases not matched to a gene: 11. This CDR3 comprises 16 residues. The CDR3 loop is CASSPLLAGVGNEQFF. The CDR3, as DNA: TGTGCCAGCAGCCCACTTCTAGCGGGAGTGGGTAATGAGCAGTTCTTC.

This clonotype was detected ten times or more. The rearrangement joins TRBV5-1 to TRBJ2-5, with D perhaps matching TRBD1 (5 bases). The V end lost 0 bases, the J end lost 5 bases, and 11 bases lay between the germline ends. CDR3 length equals 14 residues. Germline V gene lookup returns CDR1 SGHRS and CDR2 YFSETQ. CDR3 amino acids: CASSLAQVGETQYF. The CDR3 region has the DNA TGCGCCAGCAGCTTGGCACAGGTGGGGGAGACCCAGTACTTC.

This clonotype was counted a few times. The genes are TRBV4-3 and TRBJ2-2, with D possibly being TRBD2 (5 bases). The germline V gene has CDR1 LGHNA and CDR2 YSLEER. Trimming removed 4 bases at V and 4 bases at J, with 13 bases between. The CDR3 loop spans 15 amino acids. CDR3 DNA: TGCGCCAGCAGCCCAGTCCAGCGGCTCACCGGGGAGCTGTTTTTT. This codes for CASSPVQRLTGELFF.

The gene calls are TRBV5-1 and TRBJ1-1, with 11 bases matching TRBD1. The CDR3 totals 16 residues. The germline V gene has CDR1 SGHRS and CDR2 YFSETQ. V was clipped by 4 bases and J by 5 bases; unmatched bases: 10. CDR3 region: CASSRGQGARWTEAFF. DNA of the CDR3: TGCGCCAGCAGCCGAGGACAGGGGGCGCGGTGGACTGAAGCTTTCTTT.

This clonotype was seen a few times. The rearrangement links TRBV11-2 to TRBJ2-7; D call uncertain. The CDR3 covers 13 residues. In germline, CDR1 is SGHAT, CDR2 FQNNGV. V gave up 5 bases and J gave up 3 bases, with 11 bases separating them. CDR3 DNA sequence: TGTGCCAGCAGCCGGACGGACGGCTACGAGCAGTACTTC. Translated, it gives CASSRTDGYEQYF.

This clonotype was recorded at least ten times. The rearrangement joins TRBV9 to TRBJ2-3; 10 nucleotides agree with TRBD2. The CDR3 is 15 amino acids. The ends lost 5 bases at V and 6 bases at J; junction bases unmatched: 9. Germline V gene sequence: CDR1 SGDLS, CDR2 YYNGEE. CDR3 nucleotide sequence: TGTGCCAGCAGTGCCAGCGGGGGGGCTGATGATACGCAGTATTTT. This translates into CASSASGGADDTQYF.

The V gene is TRBV12-3 or TRBV12-4, the J gene TRBJ1-2; possibly TRBD1 for D (6 bases). The CDR3 is made up of 17 amino acids. Trimming removed 5 bases at V and 0 bases at J, with 19 bases between. In DNA, the CDR3 is TGTGCCAGCAGTCCACTCGAAACCCCAGGGGCTAACTATGGCTACACCTTC. Its translation: CASSPLETPGANYGYTF.

This clonotype was seen ten or more times. The CDR3 region has the DNA TGTGCCACCAGTGTTCTAGCGGGAAACACAGATACGCAGTATTTT. It is translated as CATSVLAGNTDTQYF. J is TRBJ2-3 and V is TRBV24-1; 9 bases are a match to TRBD2. The V segment lost 5 bases and the J segment 2 bases; nucleotides outside the gene matches: 4. The germline V gene has CDR1 KGHDR and CDR2 SFDVKD. The CDR3 is 15 residues long.

In its sample, this clonotype was seen many times. This chain uses TRBV7-2 with TRBJ1-2; D might be TRBD1 (5 bases). Between the trimmed V and J ends, which lost 5 bases and 6 bases, there was a span of 22 bases. Per germline, CDR1 SGHTA and CDR2 FQGNSA. This CDR3 contains 16 residues. CDR3 coding DNA: TGTGCCAGCAGCATAAAGACCGGGACCAAGGAAAATGGCTACACCTTC. This encodes CASSIKTGTKENGYTF.

The rearrangement uses TRBV29-1 and TRBJ2-3, with 8 bases identical to TRBD2. V shed 2 bases, J shed 0 bases, and the junction held 4 bases outside the gene matches. CDR1 and CDR2 (germline): SQVTM, ANQGSEA. The CDR3 has 15 residues. The CDR3 DNA sequence: TGCAGCGTTGAAATATTAGCGGGAAGCACAGATACGCAGTATTTT. Translating gives CSVEILAGSTDTQYF.

The chain uses TRBV11-2 and TRBJ2-5, with TRBD1 matching 7 bases. CDR1 is SGHAT, CDR2 FQNNGV, per germline. The CDR3 totals 16 residues. V shed 7 bases and J 2 bases; nucleotides not matched to a gene: 13. CDR3 loop: CASTQRGRAAQETQYF. The CDR3 coding sequence is TGTGCCAGCACCCAAAGGGGGCGGGCCGCTCAAGAGACCCAGTACTTC.

The chain links TRBV19 to TRBJ1-2; weak D call: TRBD1 (6 bases). Deletions cut 7 bases from V and 2 bases from J, with 11 bases between. The length of the CDR3 is 13 residues. Germline V gives CDR1 LNHDA, CDR2 SQIVND (reference sequence). For the CDR3, the DNA is TGTGCCAGTACTACAGGGAGGAACTATGGCTACACCTTC. Translated: CASTTGRNYGYTF.

This clonotype was seen repeatedly, ten times or more. The chain links TRBV20-1 to TRBJ2-5, with 9 bases aligning to TRBD2. From germline, CDR1 is DFQATT and CDR2 SNEGSKA (reference sequence). The CDR3 spans 18 residues. After removal of 3 bases from V and 5 bases from J, the junction contained 19 bases not matched to a gene. The CDR3 coding sequence is TGCAGTGCTAGTCCTCCAACCCTTCTAGCGGGAAGGGAGGAGACCCAGTACTTC. This translates into CSASPPTLLAGREETQYF.

This clonotype showed up many times. The rearrangement joins TRBV10-3 to TRBJ1-6; D may be TRBD1 (5 bases). The V and J ends lost 2 bases and 9 bases respectively, with 14 bases between them. There are 15 residues in the CDR3. Germline V gives CDR1 ENHRY, CDR2 SYGVKD. CDR3 sequence reads: CAISESGRGGSPLHF. Here the CDR3 DNA reads TGTGCCATCAGTGAGAGTGGAAGGGGTGGTTCACCCCTCCACTTT.

This clonotype has at least ten counts. The rearrangement joins TRBV4-2 to TRBJ2-3, with D possibly matching TRBD1 (5 bases). CDR3 size: 13 residues. Looked up from germline, CDR1 is LGHNA and CDR2 is YNFKEQ. Trimming took 0 bases from V and 4 from J, leaving 5 bases between them. Here the CDR3 reads CASSQEGADTQYF. CDR3 bases: TGTGCCAGCAGCCAAGAAGGGGCAGATACGCAGTATTTT.

This clonotype has more than one count but fewer than ten. CDR3 nucleotides: TGTGCCAGCAGCTTAGATCTTACCTCACCCCTCCACTTT. It specifies CASSLDLTSPLHF. V usage is TRBV7-2 and J usage is TRBJ1-6; D ambiguous. CDR1 is SGHTA, CDR2 FQGNSA, per germline. The CDR3 is 13 amino acids. Trimming took off 1 base at V and 10 bases at J, with 8 bases between the two ends.

This clonotype was observed many times. This chain joins TRBV4-2 and TRBJ2-3, with 9 nucleotides matching TRBD2. With 1 base clipped from V and 2 bases from J, the junction kept 7 bases outside the gene matches. This CDR3 comprises 17 residues. CDR1 LGHNA and CDR2 YNFKEQ come from the germline V gene. The CDR3 region is CASSQGSSGGYTDTQYF. For the CDR3, the DNA is TGTGCCAGCAGCCAAGGGAGTAGCGGGGGATACACAGATACGCAGTATTTT.

The rearrangement joins TRBV5-6 to TRBJ2-3; D is unresolved. The CDR3 is 14 amino acids. Trimming pared 0 bases from V and 6 bases from J, leaving 11 bases between. Germline CDR1 reads SGHDT; CDR2 reads YYEEEE. The chain's CDR3 is CASSLGTLPDTQYF. The CDR3 nucleotides are TGTGCCAGCAGCTTGGGGACCCTCCCGGATACGCAGTATTTT.

The sample holds a few counts of this clonotype. The chain has TRBV30 and TRBJ1-1; no firm D call. The CDR3 totals 14 residues. Germline V gives CDR1 GTSNPN, CDR2 SVGIG (reference sequence). Trimming removed 6 bases from V and 6 bases from J, with 20 bases in between. As DNA, the CDR3 is TGTGCCTGCGGCCTGGGGAGACTGGGGTCTGAAGCTTTCTTT. It is translated as CACGLGRLGSEAFF.

This clonotype was seen at least ten times. The chain employs TRBV12-3 or TRBV12-4 and TRBJ2-5; 7 nucleotides agree with TRBD1. The CDR3 contains 13 residues. Unmatched junction bases numbered 4, after V lost 7 bases and J lost 2 bases. CDR3 nucleotide sequence: TGTGCCAGCAACGCACAGGGGCAAGAGACCCAGTACTTC. Its protein is CASNAQGQETQYF.

The table lists this clonotype with a few counts. The V gene is TRBV7-2, the J gene TRBJ2-7; D gene ambiguous. This CDR3 contains 12 residues. Germline CDR1 and CDR2: SGHTA and FQGNSA. The germline V and J ends were trimmed by 10 bases and 3 bases, with 13 bases remaining between them. In DNA, the CDR3 is TGTGCCATCAAGAACGCGAACTACGAGCAGTACTTC. This encodes CAIKNANYEQYF. The variable domain in full, completed from reference TRBV7-2 and TRBJ2-7, reads GAGVSQSPSNKVTEKGKDVELRCDPISGHTALYWYRQSLGQGLEFLIYFQGNSAPDKSGLPSDRFSAERTGGSVSTLTIQRTQQEDSAVYLCAIKNANYEQYFGPGTRLTVT.